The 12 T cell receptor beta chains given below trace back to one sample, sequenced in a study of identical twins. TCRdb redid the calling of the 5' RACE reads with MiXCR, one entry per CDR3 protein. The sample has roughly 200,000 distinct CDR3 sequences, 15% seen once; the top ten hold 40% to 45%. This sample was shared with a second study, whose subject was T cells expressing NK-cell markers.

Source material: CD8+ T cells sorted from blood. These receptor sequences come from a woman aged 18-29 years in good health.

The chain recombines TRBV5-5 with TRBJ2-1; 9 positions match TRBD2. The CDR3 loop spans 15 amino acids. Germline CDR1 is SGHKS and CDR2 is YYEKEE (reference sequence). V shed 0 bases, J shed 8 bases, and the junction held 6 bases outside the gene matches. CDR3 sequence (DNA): TGTGCCAGCAGCTTGGGTCTAGCGGGGTTGGATGAGCAGTTCTTC. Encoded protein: CASSLGLAGLDEQFF.

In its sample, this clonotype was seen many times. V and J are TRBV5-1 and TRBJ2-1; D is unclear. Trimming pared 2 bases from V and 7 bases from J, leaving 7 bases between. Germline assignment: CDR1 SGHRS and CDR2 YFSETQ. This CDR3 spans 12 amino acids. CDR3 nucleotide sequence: TGCGCCAGCAGCTTATTTTCGAATGAGCAGTTCTTC. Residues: CASSLFSNEQFF.

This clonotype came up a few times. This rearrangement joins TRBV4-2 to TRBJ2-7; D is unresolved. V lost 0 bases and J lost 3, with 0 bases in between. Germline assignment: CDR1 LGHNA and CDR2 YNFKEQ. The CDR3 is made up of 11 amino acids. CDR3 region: CASSQDYEQYF. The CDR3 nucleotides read TGTGCCAGCAGCCAAGACTACGAGCAGTACTTC.

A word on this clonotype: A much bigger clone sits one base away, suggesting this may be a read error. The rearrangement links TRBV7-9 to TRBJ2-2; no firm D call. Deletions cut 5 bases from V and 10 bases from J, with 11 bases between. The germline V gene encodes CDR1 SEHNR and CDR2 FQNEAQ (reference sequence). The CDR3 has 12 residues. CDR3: CASSIARPELFF. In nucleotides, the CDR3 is TGTGCCAGCAGCATCGCCCGGCCGGAGCTGTTTTTT.

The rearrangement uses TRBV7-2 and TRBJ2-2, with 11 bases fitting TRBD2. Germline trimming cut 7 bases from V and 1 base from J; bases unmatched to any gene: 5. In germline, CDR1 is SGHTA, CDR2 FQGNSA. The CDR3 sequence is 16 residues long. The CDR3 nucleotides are TGTGCCAGCATGGGACTAGCGGAGAAGAACACCGGGGAGCTGTTTTTT. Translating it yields CASMGLAEKNTGELFF. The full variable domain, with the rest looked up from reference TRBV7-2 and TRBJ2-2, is GAGVSQSPSNKVTEKGKDVELRCDPISGHTALYWYRQSLGQGLEFLIYFQGNSAPDKSGLPSDRFSAERTGGSVSTLTIQRTQQEDSAVYLCASMGLAEKNTGELFFGEGSRLTVL.

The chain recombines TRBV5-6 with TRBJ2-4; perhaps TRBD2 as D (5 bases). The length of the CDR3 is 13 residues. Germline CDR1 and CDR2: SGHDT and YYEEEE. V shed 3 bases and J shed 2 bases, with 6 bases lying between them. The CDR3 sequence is CASSSGSKNIQYF. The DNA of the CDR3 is TGTGCCAGCAGCTCGGGATCCAAAAACATTCAGTACTTC. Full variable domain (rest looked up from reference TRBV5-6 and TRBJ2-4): DAGVTQSPTHLIKTRGQQVTLRCSPKSGHDTVSWYQQALGQGPQFIFQYYEEEERQRGNFPDRFSGHQFPNYSSELNVNALLLGDSALYLCASSSGSKNIQYFGAGTRLSVL.

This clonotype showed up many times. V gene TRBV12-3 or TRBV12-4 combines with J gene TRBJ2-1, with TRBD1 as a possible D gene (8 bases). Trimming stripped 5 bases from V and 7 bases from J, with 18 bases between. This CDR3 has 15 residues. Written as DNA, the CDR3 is TGTGCCAGCAGTCAGGGGGCGGGAGTTAAAAATGAGCAGTTCTTC. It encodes CASSQGAGVKNEQFF.

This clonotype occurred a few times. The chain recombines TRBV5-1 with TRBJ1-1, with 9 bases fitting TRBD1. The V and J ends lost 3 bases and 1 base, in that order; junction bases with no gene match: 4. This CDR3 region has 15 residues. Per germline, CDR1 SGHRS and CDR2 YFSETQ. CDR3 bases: TGCGCCAGCAGCTCTGAGACAGGGGGGAACACTGAAGCTTTCTTT. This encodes CASSSETGGNTEAFF. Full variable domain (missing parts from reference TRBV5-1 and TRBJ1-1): KAGVTQTPRYLIKTRGQQVTLSCSPISGHRSVSWYQQTPGQGLQFLFEYFSETQRNKGNFPGRFSGRQFSNSRSEMNVSTLELGDSALYLCASSSETGGNTEAFFGQGTRLTVV.

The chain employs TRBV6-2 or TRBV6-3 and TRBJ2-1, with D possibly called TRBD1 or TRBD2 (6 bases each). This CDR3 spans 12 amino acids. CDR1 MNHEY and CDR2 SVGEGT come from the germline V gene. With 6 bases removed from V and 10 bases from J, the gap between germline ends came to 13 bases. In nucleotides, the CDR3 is TGTGCCAGCAGCCCCGGGGGCACCGAGCAGTTCTTC. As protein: CASSPGGTEQFF.

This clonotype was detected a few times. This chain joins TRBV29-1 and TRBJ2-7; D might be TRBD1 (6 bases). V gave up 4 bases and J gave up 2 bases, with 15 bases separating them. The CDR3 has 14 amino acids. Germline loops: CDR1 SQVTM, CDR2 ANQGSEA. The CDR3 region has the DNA TGCAGCGTTGTAATTAGGGACAAGACCTACGAGCAGTACTTC. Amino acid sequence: CSVVIRDKTYEQYF.

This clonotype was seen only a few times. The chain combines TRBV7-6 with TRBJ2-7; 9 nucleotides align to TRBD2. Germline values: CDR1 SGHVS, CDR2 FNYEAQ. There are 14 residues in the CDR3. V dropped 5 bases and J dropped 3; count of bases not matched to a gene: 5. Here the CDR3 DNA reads TGTGCCAGCAGCCCTAGTAGCGGGAGCTACGAGCAGTACTTC. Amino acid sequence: CASSPSSGSYEQYF.

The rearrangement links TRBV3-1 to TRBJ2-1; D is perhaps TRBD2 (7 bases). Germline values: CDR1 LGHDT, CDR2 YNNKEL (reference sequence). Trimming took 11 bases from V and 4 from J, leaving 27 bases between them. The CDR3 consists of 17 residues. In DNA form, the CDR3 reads TGTGCCTGCTGCCAATATAGGTGGCGGGGGACATACAATGAGCAGTTCTTC. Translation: CACCQYRWRGTYNEQFF.